Below, 6 T cell receptor beta chains from the same sample are listed, as sequenced in a study of CD8 T cells in Susac syndrome. Random hexamers were used to reverse transcribe about 0.5 to 1 ug of RNA. TCRdb processed the immunoSEQ multiplex PCR reads anew with MiXCR; each CDR3 protein has one entry. The data hold about 440,000 distinct CDR3 sequences, with approximately 85% observed a single time. The sequencing input was CD8+ T cells from PBMCs. All receptors come from a human donor with multiple sclerosis.

V and J are TRBV19 and TRBJ2-2, with 7 nucleotides matching TRBD2. The CDR3 length is 13 residues. V lost 6 bases, J lost 7 bases, and 5 bases stayed unmatched. Germline CDR1 and CDR2: LNHDA and SQIVND (reference sequence). CDR3 in DNA: TGTGCCAGTAGGGGGAGGGCCGGCGGGGAGCTGTTTTTT. Translating it yields CASRGRAGGELFF. Using reference TRBV19 and TRBJ2-2 for the parts outside the CDR3, the full variable domain is DGGITQSPKYLFRKEGQNVTLSCEQNLNHDAMYWYRQDPGQGLRLIYYSQIVNDFQKGDIAEGYSVSREKKESFPLTVTSAQKNPTAFYLCASRGRAGGELFFGEGSRLTVL.

The chain couples TRBV6-1 to TRBJ2-1; D gene ambiguous. This CDR3 is built from 14 residues. Trimming stripped 7 bases from V and 0 bases from J, with 10 bases between. Germline lookup yields CDR1 MNHNS and CDR2 SASEGT. CDR3 DNA sequence: TGTGCCAGCATCGCTAGGGACTCCTACAATGAGCAGTTCTTC. Residues: CASIARDSYNEQFF.

J is TRBJ1-1 and V is TRBV20-1; TRBD1 agrees at 9 bases. Germline loops: CDR1 DFQATT, CDR2 SNEGSKA (reference sequence). This CDR3 spans 13 amino acids. The junction had 6 bases not matched to a gene; V was cut back by 6 bases and J by 4 bases. Here the CDR3 DNA reads TGCAGTGCATCACAGGGGGCGGGCACTGAAGCTTTCTTT. It encodes CSASQGAGTEAFF.

This clonotype appeared a single time. Mismatch with germline at one junction end may stem from a read error. The rearrangement uses TRBV11-2 and TRBJ1-1; a possible D gene is TRBD1 (5 bases). CDR1 and CDR2 (germline): SGHAT, FQNNGV. The CDR3 extends over 13 amino acids. The CDR3 nucleotides are TGTACCAGCAGCTTCGGGGCGAGTACTGAAGCTTTCTTT. It encodes CTSSFGASTEAFF.

This rearrangement joins TRBV3-1 to TRBJ1-1, with 7 bases lining up with TRBD1. Trimming cost V 3 bases and J 3 bases; bases outside gene matches: 7. The germline CDR1 and CDR2 sequences are LGHDT and YNNKEL (reference sequence). The CDR3 totals 15 residues. This CDR3 is CASSQLPGTDTEAFF. In DNA, the CDR3 is TGTGCCAGCAGCCAGTTGCCCGGGACAGACACTGAAGCTTTCTTT.

A single count supports this clonotype. The chain has TRBV4-2 and TRBJ1-2, with 8 bases fitting TRBD1. The CDR3 extends over 20 amino acids. Losses at the gene ends were 4 bases for V and 0 bases for J; bases not matched to a gene: 19. CDR1 and CDR2 (germline): LGHNA, YNFKEQ. CDR3 coding DNA: TGTGCCAGCAGCCCCAGGACTGTTCCGGGACAGGCGGACCCTAACTATGGCTACACCTTC. Protein: CASSPRTVPGQADPNYGYTF.